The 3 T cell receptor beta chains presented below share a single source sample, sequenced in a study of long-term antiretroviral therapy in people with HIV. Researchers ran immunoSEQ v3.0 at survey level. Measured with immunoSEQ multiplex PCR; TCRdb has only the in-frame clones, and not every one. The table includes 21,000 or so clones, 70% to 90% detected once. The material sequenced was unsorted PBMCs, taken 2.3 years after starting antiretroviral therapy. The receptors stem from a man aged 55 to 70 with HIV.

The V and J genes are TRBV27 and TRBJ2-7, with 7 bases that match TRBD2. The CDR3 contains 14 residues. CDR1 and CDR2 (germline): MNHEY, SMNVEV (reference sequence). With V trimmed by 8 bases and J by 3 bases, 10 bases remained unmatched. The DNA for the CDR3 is TGTGCCAGCGGGACGCCGGGACTACACTACGAGCAGTACTTC. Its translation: CASGTPGLHYEQYF.

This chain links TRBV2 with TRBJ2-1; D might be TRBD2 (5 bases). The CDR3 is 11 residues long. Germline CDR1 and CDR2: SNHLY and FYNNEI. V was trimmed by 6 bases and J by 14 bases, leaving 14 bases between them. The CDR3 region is CASSELVTEFF. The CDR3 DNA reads TGTGCCAGCAGCGAACTAGTTACTGAGTTCTTC.

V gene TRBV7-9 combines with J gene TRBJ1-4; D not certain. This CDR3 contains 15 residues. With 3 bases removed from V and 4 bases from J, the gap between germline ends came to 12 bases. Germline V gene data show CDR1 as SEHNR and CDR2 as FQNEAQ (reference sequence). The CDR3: CASSFGEISNEKLFF. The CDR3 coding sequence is TGTGCCAGCAGCTTTGGGGAGATAAGTAATGAAAAACTGTTTTTT.